The rows below give T cell receptor beta chains drawn from one sample of a study of blood T cell repertoires in COVID-19. Some clones are missing from TCRdb's copy, which holds only in-frame ones; the method was immunoSEQ multiplex PCR. The data show hundreds of thousands of clones, around 85% seen once. Sequencing input: peripheral blood. These receptors were collected from a man in his fifties or sixties with active or convalescent COVID-19. CDR3s include the opening cysteine and the closing phenylalanine or tryptophan. A D gene is named only where the DNA matches it firmly. Not all rows give a size; the values are once, few, many and, for expanded clones, a class.

CDR3nt: TGCGCCAGCAGCCGGACCGACAGTACCATCTATGGCTACACCTTC
CDR3aa: CASSRTDSTIYGYTF
v_gene: TRBV4-1
d_gene: -
j_gene: TRBJ1-2
abundance: -

CDR3nt: TGTGCCACAGCTAAGTCCGGACAGGGCGAAAACATTCAGTACTTC
CDR3aa: CATAKSGQGENIQYF
v_gene: TRBV2
d_gene: TRBD1
j_gene: TRBJ2-4
abundance: -

CDR3nt: TGCGCCAGCAGCCTACTCACCGGGGAGCTGTTTTTT
CDR3aa: CASSLLTGELFF
v_gene: TRBV5-1
d_gene: -
j_gene: TRBJ2-2
abundance: -

CDR3nt: TGTGCCAGCACGCGGGGCACAGATACGCAGTATTTT
CDR3aa: CASTRGTDTQYF
v_gene: TRBV28
d_gene: -
j_gene: TRBJ2-3
abundance: -

CDR3nt: TGTGCCAGCAGCACAGGTACCCCTGGAAACACCATATATTTT
CDR3aa: CASSTGTPGNTIYF
v_gene: TRBV5-5
d_gene: -
j_gene: TRBJ1-3
abundance: -

CDR3nt: TGTGCCAGCAGTGAAAACGGCTATAATTCACCCCTCCACTTT
CDR3aa: CASSENGYNSPLHF
v_gene: TRBV6-1
d_gene: -
j_gene: TRBJ1-6
abundance: -

CDR3nt: TGTGCCAGCAGCCCCGGAGTTGGCCCCTACAATGAGCAGTTCTTC
CDR3aa: CASSPGVGPYNEQFF
v_gene: TRBV7-3
d_gene: -
j_gene: TRBJ2-1
abundance: -

CDR3nt: TGTGCCAGCAGCTTAGGACCGGGACAGAACAAACGGGATTTT
CDR3aa: CASSLGPGQNKRDF
v_gene: TRBV7-2
d_gene: TRBD1
j_gene: TRBJ2-3
abundance: -

CDR3nt: TGTGCCAGCAGCTTATTAGGAGGGAGGGCCACCGGGGAGCTGTTTTTT
CDR3aa: CASSLLGGRATGELFF
v_gene: TRBV7-3
d_gene: TRBD2
j_gene: TRBJ2-2
abundance: -

CDR3nt: TGTGCCAGCAGCTTACTAGCGGGAGGGGTGGTTGCGGGCAATGAGCAGTTCTTC
CDR3aa: CASSLLAGGVVAGNEQFF
v_gene: TRBV7-2
d_gene: TRBD2
j_gene: TRBJ2-1
abundance: -

CDR3nt: TGTGCCACCAGCAGAGATTCCACTTCGGGAAGGGGCTACACCTTC
CDR3aa: CATSRDSTSGRGYTF
v_gene: TRBV15
d_gene: -
j_gene: TRBJ1-2
abundance: -

CDR3nt: TGTGCCAGCAGTACCTCCTCTGGTCGTAGTGAAGCTTTCTTT
CDR3aa: CASSTSSGRSEAFF
v_gene: TRBV28
d_gene: -
j_gene: TRBJ1-1
abundance: -

CDR3nt: TGCGCCAGCAGTCGGAGGGCTAGCACAGATACGCAGTATTTT
CDR3aa: CASSRRASTDTQYF
v_gene: TRBV10-1
d_gene: -
j_gene: TRBJ2-3
abundance: -

CDR3nt: TGCGCCAGCAGCTTGGGAATACAGGGTAATAATGAAAAACTGTTTTTT
CDR3aa: CASSLGIQGNNEKLFF
v_gene: TRBV5-1
d_gene: -
j_gene: TRBJ1-4
abundance: -

CDR3nt: TGTGCCAGCTCACCAAGAAAAGGACAGGGGTGGAACACTGAAGCTTTCTTT
CDR3aa: CASSPRKGQGWNTEAFF
v_gene: TRBV18
d_gene: TRBD1
j_gene: TRBJ1-1
abundance: -

CDR3nt: TGTGCCAGCCTTCCGAGACAGGTTATGAACACTGAAGCTTTCTTT
CDR3aa: CASLPRQVMNTEAFF
v_gene: TRBV19
d_gene: -
j_gene: TRBJ1-1
abundance: -

CDR3nt: TGTGCCAGCAGCTTAGATCGCGGGGAAGCTTTCTTT
CDR3aa: CASSLDRGEAFF
v_gene: TRBV11-3
d_gene: -
j_gene: TRBJ1-1
abundance: -

CDR3nt: TGTGCCAGCAGCTTCTTACTAGCGGGATATACCTACGAGCAGTACTTC
CDR3aa: CASSFLLAGYTYEQYF
v_gene: TRBV7-8
d_gene: TRBD2
j_gene: TRBJ2-7
abundance: -

CDR3nt: TGTGCCAGCAGCCCGCAGGCCTATGGCTACACCTTC
CDR3aa: CASSPQAYGYTF
v_gene: TRBV2
d_gene: -
j_gene: TRBJ1-2
abundance: -

CDR3nt: TGTGCCAGCAGTTCTCGGGTGGCCCTTTCGGCGGGCGGTTACGAGCAGTACTTC
CDR3aa: CASSSRVALSAGGYEQYF
v_gene: TRBV7-2
d_gene: -
j_gene: TRBJ2-7
abundance: -

CDR3nt: TGTGCCAGTAGTCACGGACTAGCGGGCCCCCAAGAGACCCAGTACTTC
CDR3aa: CASSHGLAGPQETQYF
v_gene: TRBV19
d_gene: TRBD2
j_gene: TRBJ2-5
abundance: -

CDR3nt: TGTGCCAGCAGCCCTAGGTCAGCAGGGCGGGATACGCAGTATTTT
CDR3aa: CASSPRSAGRDTQYF
v_gene: TRBV7-9
d_gene: -
j_gene: TRBJ2-3
abundance: -

CDR3nt: TGTGCCAGCAGGGAAACGGGGGATGGATCACCCCTCCACTTT
CDR3aa: CASRETGDGSPLHF
v_gene: TRBV7-3
d_gene: -
j_gene: TRBJ1-6
abundance: -

CDR3nt: TGTGCCAGCAGCTTAGAGGGGCGGGAGCGATCCGATACGCAGTATTTT
CDR3aa: CASSLEGRERSDTQYF
v_gene: TRBV11-1
d_gene: TRBD2
j_gene: TRBJ2-3
abundance: -

CDR3nt: TGTGCCAGCAGCTTGAATAGCGGGAGGGAGTATTTT
CDR3aa: CASSLNSGREYF
v_gene: TRBV5-6
d_gene: TRBD2
j_gene: TRBJ2-3
abundance: -

CDR3nt: TGCGCCAGCAGCACGGGAGGGTCAAGGGAAGAAAAACTGTTTTTT
CDR3aa: CASSTGGSREEKLFF
v_gene: TRBV5-1
d_gene: -
j_gene: TRBJ1-4
abundance: -

CDR3nt: TGTGCCAGCAGCCCACAGATTAACACTGAAGCTTTCTTT
CDR3aa: CASSPQINTEAFF
v_gene: TRBV3-1/TRBV3-2
d_gene: -
j_gene: TRBJ1-1
abundance: -

CDR3nt: TGTGCCAGCAGCCAAGCCGGGAGGATCACTGAAGCTTTCTTT
CDR3aa: CASSQAGRITEAFF
v_gene: TRBV3-1/TRBV3-2
d_gene: -
j_gene: TRBJ1-1
abundance: -

CDR3nt: TGCGCCAGCAGTGAGGACCTACTAACAGGGGGCGCGGACAATGAGCAGTTCTTC
CDR3aa: CASSEDLLTGGADNEQFF
v_gene: TRBV10-2
d_gene: TRBD1
j_gene: TRBJ2-1
abundance: -

CDR3nt: TGTGCCAGCAGCTTGCAGGGTCATGTCGAGGATGAGCAGTTCTTC
CDR3aa: CASSLQGHVEDEQFF
v_gene: TRBV11-3
d_gene: -
j_gene: TRBJ2-1
abundance: once

CDR3nt: TGTGCCAGCAGTTACCGTATCTTTGGACAGGGGGACACCATATATTTT
CDR3aa: CASSYRIFGQGDTIYF
v_gene: TRBV6-5
d_gene: TRBD1
j_gene: TRBJ1-3
abundance: -

CDR3nt: TGTGCCTGGACCCATGGGGGGGGGAACGAGCAGTACTTC
CDR3aa: CAWTHGGGNEQYF
v_gene: TRBV30
d_gene: TRBD2
j_gene: TRBJ2-7
abundance: -

CDR3nt: TGCAGTGCTAGTCGCCTTACTAGCGGGACGACCTTTGGCACAGATACGCAGTATTTT
CDR3aa: CSASRLTSGTTFGTDTQYF
v_gene: TRBV20-1
d_gene: TRBD2
j_gene: TRBJ2-3
abundance: -

CDR3nt: TGTGCCAGCAGTTCCCAGCGCGACGAGCAGTACTTC
CDR3aa: CASSSQRDEQYF
v_gene: TRBV12-3/TRBV12-4
d_gene: -
j_gene: TRBJ2-7
abundance: -

CDR3nt: TGTGCCAGCAGCTTGGGCGGAGGCGGGAGGTCCCACAATGAGCAGTTCTTC
CDR3aa: CASSLGGGGRSHNEQFF
v_gene: TRBV7-9
d_gene: TRBD2
j_gene: TRBJ2-1
abundance: -

CDR3nt: TGTGCCAGCAGCTTGACTTTCGGCGGGGGAGATGAGCAGTTCTTC
CDR3aa: CASSLTFGGGDEQFF
v_gene: TRBV7-8
d_gene: TRBD2
j_gene: TRBJ2-1
abundance: -

CDR3nt: TGCGCCAGCAGTCCACTAGCGGGAGCATCCCACAATGAGCAGTTCTTC
CDR3aa: CASSPLAGASHNEQFF
v_gene: TRBV5-1
d_gene: TRBD2
j_gene: TRBJ2-1
abundance: -

CDR3nt: TGTGCCAGCAGTCCAATACATACAGGGGGAATTCAGCCCCAGCATTTT
CDR3aa: CASSPIHTGGIQPQHF
v_gene: TRBV27
d_gene: TRBD1
j_gene: TRBJ1-5
abundance: -

CDR3nt: TGTGCCAGCAGACCCCCGACAGGAGCCAGTTCACCCCTCCACTTT
CDR3aa: CASRPPTGASSPLHF
v_gene: TRBV6-6
d_gene: -
j_gene: TRBJ1-6
abundance: -

CDR3nt: TGTGCCAGCAGCGTGCTGGACTCGTGGAACACTGAAGCTTTCTTT
CDR3aa: CASSVLDSWNTEAFF
v_gene: TRBV9
d_gene: -
j_gene: TRBJ1-1
abundance: -

CDR3nt: TGTGCCCTCGGTAGGCGAGGTACTGAAGCTTTCTTT
CDR3aa: CALGRRGTEAFF
v_gene: TRBV28
d_gene: -
j_gene: TRBJ1-1
abundance: -

CDR3nt: TGTGCCAGCAGCTGGGGGACAGGACTACCGCCATTTGGGAACACTGAAGCTTTCTTT
CDR3aa: CASSWGTGLPPFGNTEAFF
v_gene: TRBV5-6
d_gene: TRBD1
j_gene: TRBJ1-1
abundance: -

CDR3nt: TGTGCCACCCTGACTAGCGGGAGTTGGGGCGGGGAGCTGTTTTTT
CDR3aa: CATLTSGSWGGELFF
v_gene: TRBV28
d_gene: TRBD2
j_gene: TRBJ2-2
abundance: -

CDR3nt: TGTGCCAGCAGTGAATCGGGGGGCGGATCACCCCTCCACTTT
CDR3aa: CASSESGGGSPLHF
v_gene: TRBV2
d_gene: -
j_gene: TRBJ1-6
abundance: -

CDR3nt: TGTGCTAGTGGTTTGGTACAGGGGGGCTCGTATAACTATGGCTACACCTTC
CDR3aa: CASGLVQGGSYNYGYTF
v_gene: TRBV12-5
d_gene: TRBD1
j_gene: TRBJ1-2
abundance: -

CDR3nt: TGTGCCAGCAGTTCCCCTTCCGGGAGGGCCTCCTACGAGCAGTACTTC
CDR3aa: CASSSPSGRASYEQYF
v_gene: TRBV6-5
d_gene: TRBD2
j_gene: TRBJ2-7
abundance: -

CDR3nt: TGCGCCAGCAGTGAACCGACTAGCGGGAGTGGGACCGGGGAGCTGTTTTTT
CDR3aa: CASSEPTSGSGTGELFF
v_gene: TRBV10-1
d_gene: TRBD2
j_gene: TRBJ2-2
abundance: -